This record covers a single T cell receptor beta chain. V lost 10 bases, J lost 1 base, and 17 bases lay in between. Germline loops: CDR1 MGHRA, CDR2 YSYEKL. This CDR3 has 14 amino acids. MiXCR was run by TCRdb on the RT-PCR reads, yielding one entry per CDR3 protein. The sample yields approximately 170,000 distinct CDR3 sequences, approximately 14% seen once. These data are taken from a study of response to subunit inactivated influenza vaccine. This TCR came from a man aged 50-59 years who received an inactivated influenza vaccine. The input for sequencing was CD8+ T cells sorted from PBMCs, taken around 5 days after vaccination. This chain joins TRBV4-1 and TRBJ2-7; tentative D call: TRBD1 (6 bases). For the CDR3, the DNA is TGCGCCACCCAGCCAGGACAGACTTCCTACGAGCAGTACTTC. Translation: CATQPGQTSYEQYF.